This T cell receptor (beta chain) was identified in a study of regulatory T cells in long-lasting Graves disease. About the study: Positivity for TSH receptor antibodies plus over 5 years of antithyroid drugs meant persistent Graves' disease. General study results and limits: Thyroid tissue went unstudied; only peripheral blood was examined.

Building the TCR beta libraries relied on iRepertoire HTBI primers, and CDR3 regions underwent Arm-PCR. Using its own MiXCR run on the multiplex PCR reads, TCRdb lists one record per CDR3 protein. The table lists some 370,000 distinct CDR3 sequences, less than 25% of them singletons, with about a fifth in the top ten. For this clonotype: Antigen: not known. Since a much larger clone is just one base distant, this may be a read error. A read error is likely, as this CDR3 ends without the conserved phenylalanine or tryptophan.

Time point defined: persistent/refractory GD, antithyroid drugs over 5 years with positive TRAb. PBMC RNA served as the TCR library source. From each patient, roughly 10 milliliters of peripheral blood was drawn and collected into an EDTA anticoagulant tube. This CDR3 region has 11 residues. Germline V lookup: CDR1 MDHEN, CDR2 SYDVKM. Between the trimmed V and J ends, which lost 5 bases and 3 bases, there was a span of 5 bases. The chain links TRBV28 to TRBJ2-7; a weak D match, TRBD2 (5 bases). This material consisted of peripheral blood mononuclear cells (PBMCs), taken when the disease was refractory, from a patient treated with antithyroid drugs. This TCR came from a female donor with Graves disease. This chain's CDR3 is CASSDYYEQYL. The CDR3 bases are TGTGCCAGCAGTGACTACTACGAGCAGTACCTC.